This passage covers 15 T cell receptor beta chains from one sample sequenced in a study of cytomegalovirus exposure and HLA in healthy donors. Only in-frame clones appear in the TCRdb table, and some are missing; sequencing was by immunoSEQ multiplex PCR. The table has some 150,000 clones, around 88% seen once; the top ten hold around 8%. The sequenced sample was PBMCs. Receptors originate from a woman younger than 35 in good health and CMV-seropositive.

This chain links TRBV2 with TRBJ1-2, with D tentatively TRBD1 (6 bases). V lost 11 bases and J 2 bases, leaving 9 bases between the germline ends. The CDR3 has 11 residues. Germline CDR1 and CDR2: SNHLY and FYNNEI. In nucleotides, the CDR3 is TGTGCCGGGGGCTCAAACTATGGCTACACCTTC. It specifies CAGGSNYGYTF.

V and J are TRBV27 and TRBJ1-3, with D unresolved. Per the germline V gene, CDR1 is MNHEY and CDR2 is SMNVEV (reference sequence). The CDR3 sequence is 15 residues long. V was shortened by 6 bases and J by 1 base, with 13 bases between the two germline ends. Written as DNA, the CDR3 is TGTGCCAGCAGACTCATGACATTTTCTGGAAACACCATATATTTT. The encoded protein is CASRLMTFSGNTIYF.

CDR3 sequence (DNA): TGTGCCAGCGACCGGGGCACAGGGCCCTACAATGAGCAGTTCTTC. Translation gives CASDRGTGPYNEQFF. V and J are TRBV9 and TRBJ2-1, with D perhaps matching TRBD1 (6 bases). The V gene's germline CDR1 is SGDLS and CDR2 YYNGEE. There are 15 residues in the CDR3. V was shortened by 7 bases and J by 2 bases, with 16 bases between the two germline ends.

The CDR3 DNA follows: TGTGCCAGTGGGCAGGGGGGCTATGGCTACACCTTC. Protein sequence: CASGQGGYGYTF. The rearrangement joins TRBV19 to TRBJ1-2; TRBD1 agrees at 7 bases. The CDR3 has 12 residues. CDR1 is LNHDA and CDR2 is SQIVND in the germline V gene (reference sequence). With V trimmed by 8 bases and J by 4 bases, 4 bases remained unmatched. Supplemented by reference TRBV19 and TRBJ1-2, the full variable domain reads DGGITQSPKYLFRKEGQNVTLSCEQNLNHDAMYWYRQDPGQGLRLIYYSQIVNDFQKGDIAEGYSVSREKKESFPLTVTSAQKNPTAFYLCASGQGGYGYTFGSGTRLTVV.

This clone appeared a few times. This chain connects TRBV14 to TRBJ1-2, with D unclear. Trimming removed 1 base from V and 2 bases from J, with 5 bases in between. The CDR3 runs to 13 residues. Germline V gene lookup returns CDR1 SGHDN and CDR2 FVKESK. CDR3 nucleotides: TGTGCCAGCAGCCAAGTGGAGAACTATGGCTACACCTTC. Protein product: CASSQVENYGYTF.

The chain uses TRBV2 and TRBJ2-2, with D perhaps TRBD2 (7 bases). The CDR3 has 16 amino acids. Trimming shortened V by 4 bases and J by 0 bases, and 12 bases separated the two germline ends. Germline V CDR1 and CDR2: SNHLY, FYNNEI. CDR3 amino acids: CASSVGGVTNTGELFF. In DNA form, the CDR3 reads TGTGCCAGCAGTGTAGGGGGGGTCACGAACACCGGGGAGCTGTTTTTT.

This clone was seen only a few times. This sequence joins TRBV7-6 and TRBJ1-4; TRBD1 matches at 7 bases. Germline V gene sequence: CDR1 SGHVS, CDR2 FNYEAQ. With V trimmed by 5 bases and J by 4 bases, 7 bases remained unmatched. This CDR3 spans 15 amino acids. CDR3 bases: TGTGCCAGCAGCACGGACAGGAGGTTTAATGAAAAACTGTTTTTT. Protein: CASSTDRRFNEKLFF.

For the CDR3, the DNA is TGTGCCAGCAGCTTGGCCCCCTGGACAGTACTAGCCAAAAACATTCAGTACTTC. Translating it yields CASSLAPWTVLAKNIQYF. V is TRBV5-4 and J is TRBJ2-4, with a possible D match to TRBD1 (6 bases). Germline CDR1 and CDR2: SGHNT and YYREEE (reference sequence). There are 18 residues in the CDR3. V lost 0 bases to trimming and J lost 0 bases, with 16 bases between them.

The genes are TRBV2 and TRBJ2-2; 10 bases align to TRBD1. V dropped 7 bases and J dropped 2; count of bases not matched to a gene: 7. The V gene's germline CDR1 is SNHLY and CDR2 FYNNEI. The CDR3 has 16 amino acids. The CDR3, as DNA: TGTGCCAGCACGGACAGGGGGTTAGGAAACACCGGGGAGCTGTTTTTT. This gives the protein CASTDRGLGNTGELFF.

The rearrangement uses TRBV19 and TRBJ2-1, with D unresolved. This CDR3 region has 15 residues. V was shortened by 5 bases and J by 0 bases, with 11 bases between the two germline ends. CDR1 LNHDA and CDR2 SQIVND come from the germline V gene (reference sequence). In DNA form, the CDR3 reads TGTGCCAGTAGTGACAAGGCGTACTCCTACAATGAGCAGTTCTTC. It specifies CASSDKAYSYNEQFF.

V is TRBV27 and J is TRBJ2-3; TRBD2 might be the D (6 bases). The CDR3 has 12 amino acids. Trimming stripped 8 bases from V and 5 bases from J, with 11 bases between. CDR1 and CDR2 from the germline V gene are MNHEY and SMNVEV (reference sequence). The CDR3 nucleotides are TGTGCCAGCCAAGGAGGGGAAGATACGCAGTATTTT. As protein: CASQGGEDTQYF.

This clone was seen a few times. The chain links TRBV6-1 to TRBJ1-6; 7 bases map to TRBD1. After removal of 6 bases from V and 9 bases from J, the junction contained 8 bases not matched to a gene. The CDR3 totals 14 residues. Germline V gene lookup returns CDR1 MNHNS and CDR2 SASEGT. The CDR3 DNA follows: TGTGCCAGCAGGGAACAGGGGTTAATTTCACCCCTCCACTTT. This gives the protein CASREQGLISPLHF.

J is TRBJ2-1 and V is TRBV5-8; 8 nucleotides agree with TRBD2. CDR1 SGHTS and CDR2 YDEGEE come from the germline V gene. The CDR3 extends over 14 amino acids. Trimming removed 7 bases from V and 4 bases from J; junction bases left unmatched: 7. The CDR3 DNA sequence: TGTGCCAGCCGGTCGGGAGGGCCATACAATGAGCAGTTCTTC. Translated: CASRSGGPYNEQFF.

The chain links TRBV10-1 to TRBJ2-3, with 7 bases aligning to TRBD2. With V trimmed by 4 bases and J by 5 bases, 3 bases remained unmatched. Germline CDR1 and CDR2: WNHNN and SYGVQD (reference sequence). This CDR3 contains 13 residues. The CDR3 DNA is TGCGCCAGCAGTGCAACGGGGGGAGATACGCAGTATTTT. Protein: CASSATGGDTQYF.

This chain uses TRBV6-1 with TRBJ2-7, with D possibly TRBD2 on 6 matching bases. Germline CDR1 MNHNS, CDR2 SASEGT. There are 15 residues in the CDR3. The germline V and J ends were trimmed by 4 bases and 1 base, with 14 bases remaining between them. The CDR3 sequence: CASSGLIGTSYEQYF. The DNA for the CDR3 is TGTGCCAGCAGTGGACTGATAGGGACTTCCTACGAGCAGTACTTC.